This TCR beta chain is drawn from a study of cytomegalovirus exposure and HLA in healthy donors. Study-wide background: The same platform used for the approximately 670 first-cohort repertoires was also used for the 120 validation repertoires, as a later analysis reported.

The donors were members of the 120-subject validation cohort (separate from the approximately 670-subject first cohort). The trim removed 2 bases at V and 7 bases at J, leaving 2 bases unmatched. This CDR3 region has 14 residues. Germline-derived CDR1 and CDR2 are LNHDA and SQIVND (reference sequence). TCRdb's copy holds only in-frame clones and misses some; the assay was immunoSEQ multiplex PCR. The profile shows approximately 99,000 clones, more than 90% of them singletons. The TCR sequence derives from a woman under 30 in good health and CMV-seronegative. The sequenced sample was PBMCs. The rearrangement joins TRBV19 to TRBJ1-6, with TRBD1 matching over 7 bases. DNA for the CDR3: TGTGCCAGTAGTATACGGGACAGAAATTCACCCCTCCACTTT. It codes for CASSIRDRNSPLHF.